Here is one T cell receptor beta chain with its context. Its cognate antigen is unknown. Germline loops: CDR1 SGHNT, CDR2 YYREEE (reference sequence). The ends lost 0 bases at V and 9 bases at J; junction bases unmatched: 4. There are 14 residues in the CDR3. This record belongs to a study of T-cell memory formation after mild COVID-19. The study, taken as a whole, reports: Shrinking CD4+ clones resided mostly in CM and EM, and CD8+ ones in EMRA.

After 5'RACE with constant-segment primers, TCR alpha and TCR beta cDNA libraries carrying sample barcodes and UMIs were obtained. Each CDR3 protein is one row after TCRdb ran MiXCR on the 5' RACE reads. This table has 100,000 to 150,000 distinct CDR3 sequences, 17% appearing once. The sequence derives from a man aged 18 to 29 who had mild COVID-19 (a few samples of this study predate the infection). Cell type and time point are not known. The chain is built from TRBV5-4 and TRBJ2-1, with TRBD2 matching 9 bases. The specimen was PBMCs or a T cell subset sorted from them (not recorded which). The DNA of the CDR3 is TGTGCCAGCAGCTTGGCAGGGCGGGGGGGTGAGCAGTTCTTC. Protein: CASSLAGRGGEQFF.